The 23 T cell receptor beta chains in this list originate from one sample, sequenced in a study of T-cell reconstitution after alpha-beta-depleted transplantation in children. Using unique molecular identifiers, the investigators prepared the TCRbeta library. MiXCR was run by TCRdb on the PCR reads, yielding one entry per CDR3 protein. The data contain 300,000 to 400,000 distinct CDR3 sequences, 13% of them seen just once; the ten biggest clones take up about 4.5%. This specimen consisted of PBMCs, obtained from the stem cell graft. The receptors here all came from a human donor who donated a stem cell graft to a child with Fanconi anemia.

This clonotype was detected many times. The CDR3 sequence: CASYSNRARVRNTQYF. In DNA, the CDR3 is TGTGCCAGCTATTCGAACAGGGCAAGGGTGAGAAATACGCAGTATTTT. J is TRBJ2-3 and V is TRBV28, with a possible D match to TRBD1 (6 bases). V was clipped by 8 bases and J by 7 bases, with 25 bases between them. CDR3 length equals 16 residues. CDR1 and CDR2 from the germline V gene are MDHEN and SYDVKM.

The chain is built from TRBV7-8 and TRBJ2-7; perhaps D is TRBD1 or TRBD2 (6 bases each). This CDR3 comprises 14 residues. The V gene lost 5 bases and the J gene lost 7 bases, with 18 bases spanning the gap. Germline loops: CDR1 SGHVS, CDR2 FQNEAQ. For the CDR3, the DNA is TGTGCCAGCAGCACAAGGGGGACTCCTCTGGAGCAGTACTTC. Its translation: CASSTRGTPLEQYF.

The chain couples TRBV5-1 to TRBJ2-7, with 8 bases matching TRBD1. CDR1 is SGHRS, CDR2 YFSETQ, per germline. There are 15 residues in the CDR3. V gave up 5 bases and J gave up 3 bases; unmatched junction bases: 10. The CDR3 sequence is CASRTGTGSFYEQYF. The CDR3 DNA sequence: TGCGCCAGCAGAACCGGGACAGGATCATTCTACGAGCAGTACTTC. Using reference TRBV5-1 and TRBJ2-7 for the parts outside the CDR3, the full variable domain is KAGVTQTPRYLIKTRGQQVTLSCSPISGHRSVSWYQQTPGQGLQFLFEYFSETQRNKGNFPGRFSGRQFSNSRSEMNVSTLELGDSALYLCASRTGTGSFYEQYFGPGTRLTVT.

CDR3 residues: CASSFTGGGSTEAFF. As DNA, the CDR3 is TGCGCCAGCAGCTTCACCGGTGGAGGGAGCACTGAAGCTTTCTTT. The chain has TRBV5-1 and TRBJ1-1; D gene ambiguous. V was trimmed by 2 bases and J by 4 bases, leaving 15 bases between them. Per the germline V gene, CDR1 is SGHRS and CDR2 is YFSETQ. This CDR3 is 15 amino acids long.

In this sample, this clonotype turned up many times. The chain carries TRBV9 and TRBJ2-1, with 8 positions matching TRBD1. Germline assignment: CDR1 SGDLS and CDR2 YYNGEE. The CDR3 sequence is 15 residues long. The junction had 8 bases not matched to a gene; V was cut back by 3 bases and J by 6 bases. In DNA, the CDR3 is TGTGCCAGCAGCGCCTGGACAGGGCGGACCAATGAGCAGTTCTTC. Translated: CASSAWTGRTNEQFF.

The CDR3 DNA follows: TGTGCCAGCAGCTTGGTGTATCAAGGGAGCTCCTACGAGCAGTACTTC. As protein: CASSLVYQGSSYEQYF. The chain joins TRBV5-5 to TRBJ2-7; TRBD2 is a possible D gene (5 bases). Trimming removed 0 bases at V and 0 bases at J, with 13 bases between. CDR1 is SGHKS, CDR2 YYEKEE, per germline (reference sequence). This CDR3 is 16 amino acids long. Full variable domain (missing parts from reference TRBV5-5 and TRBJ2-7): DAGVTQSPTHLIKTRGQQVTLRCSPISGHKSVSWYQQVLGQGPQFIFQYYEKEERGRGNFPDRFSARQFPNYSSELNVNALLLGDSALYLCASSLVYQGSSYEQYFGPGTRLTVT.

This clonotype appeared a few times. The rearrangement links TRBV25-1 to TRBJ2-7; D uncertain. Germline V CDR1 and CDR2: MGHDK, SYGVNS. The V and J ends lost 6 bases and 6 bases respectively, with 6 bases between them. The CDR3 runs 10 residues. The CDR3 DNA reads TGTGCCAGCAGGACAAGCGAGCAGTACGTC. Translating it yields CASRTSEQYV.

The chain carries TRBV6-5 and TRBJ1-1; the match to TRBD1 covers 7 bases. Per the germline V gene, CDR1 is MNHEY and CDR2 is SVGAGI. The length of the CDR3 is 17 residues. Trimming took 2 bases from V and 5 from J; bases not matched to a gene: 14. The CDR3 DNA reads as TGTGCCAGCAGTTACGCGGTCTTCCCCCAGGGGGGTACTGAAGCTTTCTTT. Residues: CASSYAVFPQGGTEAFF.

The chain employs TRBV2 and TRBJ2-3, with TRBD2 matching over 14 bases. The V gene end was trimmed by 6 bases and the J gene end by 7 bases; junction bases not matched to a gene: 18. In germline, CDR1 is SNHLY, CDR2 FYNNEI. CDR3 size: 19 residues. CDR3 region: CASSPGLAGGPDNIYTQYF. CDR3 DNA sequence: TGTGCCAGCAGCCCCGGACTAGCGGGGGGACCCGATAACATTTATACGCAGTATTTT.

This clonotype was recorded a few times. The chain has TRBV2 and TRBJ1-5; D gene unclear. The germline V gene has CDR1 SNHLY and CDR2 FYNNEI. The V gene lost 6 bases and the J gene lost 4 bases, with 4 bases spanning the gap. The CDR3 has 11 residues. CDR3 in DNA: TGTGCCAGCAGATTGAATCAGCCCCAGCATTTT. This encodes CASRLNQPQHF.

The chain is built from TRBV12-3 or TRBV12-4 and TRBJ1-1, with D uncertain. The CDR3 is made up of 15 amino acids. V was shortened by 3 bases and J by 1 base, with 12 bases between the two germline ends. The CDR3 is CASSLRGRSNTEAFF. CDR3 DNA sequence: TGTGCCAGCAGTTTGAGAGGACGGTCGAACACTGAAGCTTTCTTT.

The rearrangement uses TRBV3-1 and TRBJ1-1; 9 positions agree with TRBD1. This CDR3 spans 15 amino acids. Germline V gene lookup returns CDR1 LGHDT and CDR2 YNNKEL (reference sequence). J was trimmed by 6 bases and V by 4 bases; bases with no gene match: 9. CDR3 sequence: CASSRGQGMIAEAFF. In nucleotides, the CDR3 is TGTGCCAGCAGCCGCGGACAGGGGATGATCGCTGAAGCTTTCTTT.

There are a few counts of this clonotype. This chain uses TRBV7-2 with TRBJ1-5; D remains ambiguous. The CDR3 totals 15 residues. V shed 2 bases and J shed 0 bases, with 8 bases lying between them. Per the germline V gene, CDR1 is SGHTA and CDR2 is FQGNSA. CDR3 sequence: CASSLIPRSNQPQHF. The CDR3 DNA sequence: TGTGCCAGCAGCTTAATACCACGTAGCAATCAGCCCCAGCATTTT. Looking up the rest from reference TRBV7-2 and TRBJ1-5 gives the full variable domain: GAGVSQSPSNKVTEKGKDVELRCDPISGHTALYWYRQSLGQGLEFLIYFQGNSAPDKSGLPSDRFSAERTGGSVSTLTIQRTQQEDSAVYLCASSLIPRSNQPQHFGDGTRLSIL.

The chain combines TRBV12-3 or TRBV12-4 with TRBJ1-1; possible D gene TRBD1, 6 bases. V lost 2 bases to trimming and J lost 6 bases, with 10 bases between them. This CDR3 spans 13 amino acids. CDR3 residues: CASSLNGQSEAFF. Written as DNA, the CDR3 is TGTGCCAGCAGTTTAAATGGACAGTCTGAAGCTTTCTTT.

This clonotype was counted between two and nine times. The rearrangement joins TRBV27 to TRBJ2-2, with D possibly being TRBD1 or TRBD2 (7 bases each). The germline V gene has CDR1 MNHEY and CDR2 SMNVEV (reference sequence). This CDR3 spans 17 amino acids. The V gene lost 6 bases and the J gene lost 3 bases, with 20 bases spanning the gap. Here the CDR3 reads CASSLKGGQGDTGELFF. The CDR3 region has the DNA TGTGCCAGCAGCCTAAAGGGGGGGCAGGGGGACACCGGGGAGCTGTTTTTT.

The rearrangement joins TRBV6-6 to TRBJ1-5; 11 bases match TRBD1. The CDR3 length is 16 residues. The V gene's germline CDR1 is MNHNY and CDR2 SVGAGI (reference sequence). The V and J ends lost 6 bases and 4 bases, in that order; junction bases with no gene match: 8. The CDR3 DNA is TGTGCCAGCAGCCGCGGACAGGGGGCAGTTAATCAGCCCCAGCATTTT. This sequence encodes CASSRGQGAVNQPQHF.

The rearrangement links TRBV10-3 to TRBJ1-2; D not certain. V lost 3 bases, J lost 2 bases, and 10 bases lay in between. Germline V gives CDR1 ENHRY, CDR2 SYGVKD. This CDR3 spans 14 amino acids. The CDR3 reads CAISDSRLNYGYTF. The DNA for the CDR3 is TGTGCCATCAGTGACAGTAGACTAAACTATGGCTACACCTTC.

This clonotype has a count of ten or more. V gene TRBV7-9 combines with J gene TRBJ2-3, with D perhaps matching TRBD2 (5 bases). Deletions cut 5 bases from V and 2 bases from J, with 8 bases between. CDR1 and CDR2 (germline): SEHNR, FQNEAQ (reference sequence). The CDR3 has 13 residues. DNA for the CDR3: TGTGCCAGCAGCCCCGGGATCACAGATACGCAGTATTTT. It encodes CASSPGITDTQYF.

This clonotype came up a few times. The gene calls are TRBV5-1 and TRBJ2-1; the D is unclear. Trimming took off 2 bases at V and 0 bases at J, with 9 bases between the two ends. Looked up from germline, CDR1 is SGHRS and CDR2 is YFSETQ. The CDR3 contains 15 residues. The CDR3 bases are TGCGCCAGCAGCTTCGGCCGAAGCTCCTACAATGAGCAGTTCTTC. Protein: CASSFGRSSYNEQFF.

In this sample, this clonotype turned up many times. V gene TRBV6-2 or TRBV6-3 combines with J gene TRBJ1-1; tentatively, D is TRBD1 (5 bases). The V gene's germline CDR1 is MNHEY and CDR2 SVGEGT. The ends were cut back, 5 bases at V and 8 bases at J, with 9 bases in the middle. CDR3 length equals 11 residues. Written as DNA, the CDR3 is TGTGCCAGCAGTCTAGACAGAGAAGCTTTCTTT. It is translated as CASSLDREAFF.

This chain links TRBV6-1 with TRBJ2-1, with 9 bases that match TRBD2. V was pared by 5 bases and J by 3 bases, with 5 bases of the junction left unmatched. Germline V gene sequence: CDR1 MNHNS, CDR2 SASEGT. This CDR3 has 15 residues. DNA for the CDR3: TGTGCCAGCAGTACGACTAGCGGATTCTACAATGAGCAGTTCTTC. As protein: CASSTTSGFYNEQFF.

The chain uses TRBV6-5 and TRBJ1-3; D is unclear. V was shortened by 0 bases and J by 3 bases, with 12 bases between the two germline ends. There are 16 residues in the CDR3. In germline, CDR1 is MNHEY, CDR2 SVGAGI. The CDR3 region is CASSYSMRLNGNTIYF. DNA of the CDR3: TGTGCCAGCAGTTACTCGATGAGGCTTAATGGAAACACCATATATTTT.

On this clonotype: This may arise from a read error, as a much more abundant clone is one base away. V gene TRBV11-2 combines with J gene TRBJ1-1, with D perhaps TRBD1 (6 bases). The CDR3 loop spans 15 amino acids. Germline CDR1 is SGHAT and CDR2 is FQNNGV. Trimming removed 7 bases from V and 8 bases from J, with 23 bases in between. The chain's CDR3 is CASILRGTLSTEAFF. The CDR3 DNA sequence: TGTGCCAGCATCTTGAGAGGGACACTATCGACCGAAGCTTTCTTT. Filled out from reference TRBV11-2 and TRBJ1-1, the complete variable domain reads EAGVAQSPRYKIIEKRQSVAFWCNPISGHATLYWYQQILGQGPKLLIQFQNNGVVDDSQLPKDRFSAERLKGVDSTLKIQPAKLEDSAVYLCASILRGTLSTEAFFGQGTRLTVV.